The clone carrying this T cell receptor beta chain was seen a single time. The antigen remains unidentified. Extracted from the samples, RNA was reverse transcribed into cDNA to serve as the sequencing template. The protocol was immunoSEQ multiplex PCR, while the TCRdb copy is restricted to in-frame clones and leaves out a portion. The data contain some 100,000 clones, roughly two fifths of them singletons. This sample stems from a study of CD8+ T cells in alopecia areata. Turning to the study itself: Oral tofacitinib, 5 to 10 mg twice daily, was given in an open-label trial. Study-wide results and caveats: Especially in alopecia totalis/universalis, lesional scalp showed greater clonality than normal scalp did.

PBMC-derived CD4+ and CD8+ T cells were sorted. The sequence was obtained from a human donor with alopecia areata. The sample comprised CD4+ T cells sorted from blood.

CDR3 in amino acids: CASSRRQASGGTTDTQYF. In DNA form, the CDR3 reads TGTGCCAGCAGCCGCCGCCAAGCTAGCGGGGGAACAACAGATACGCAGTATTTT. The rearrangement uses TRBV7-3 and TRBJ2-3, with 10 bases fitting TRBD2. With 5 bases clipped from V and 3 bases from J, the junction kept 14 bases outside the gene matches. Per the germline V gene, CDR1 is SGHTA and CDR2 is FQGTGA. The CDR3 spans 18 residues. The complete variable domain, with remaining parts taken from reference TRBV7-3 and TRBJ2-3, reads GAGVSQTPSNKVTEKGKYVELRCDPISGHTALYWYRQSLGQGPEFLIYFQGTGAADDSGLPNDRFFAVRPEGSVSTLKIQRTERGDSAVYLCASSRRQASGGTTDTQYFGPGTRLTVL.